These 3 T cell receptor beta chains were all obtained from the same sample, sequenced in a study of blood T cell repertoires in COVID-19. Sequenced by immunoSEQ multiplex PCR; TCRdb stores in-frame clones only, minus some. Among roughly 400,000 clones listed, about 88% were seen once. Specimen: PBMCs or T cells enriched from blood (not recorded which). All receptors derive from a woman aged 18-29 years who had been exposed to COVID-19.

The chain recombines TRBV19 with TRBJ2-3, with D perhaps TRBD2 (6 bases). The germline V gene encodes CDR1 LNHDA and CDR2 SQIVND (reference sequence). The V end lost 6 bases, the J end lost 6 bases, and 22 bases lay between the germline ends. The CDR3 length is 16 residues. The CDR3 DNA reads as TGTGCCAGTAGCAATGATCGGACGGACTACTTGGATACGCAGTATTTT. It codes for CASSNDRTDYLDTQYF.

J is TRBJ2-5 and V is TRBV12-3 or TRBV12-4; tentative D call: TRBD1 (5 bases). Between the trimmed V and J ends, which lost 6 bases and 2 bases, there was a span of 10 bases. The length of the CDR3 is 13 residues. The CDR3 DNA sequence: TGTGCCAGCAGCTGGCAGGGTCAAGAGACCCAGTACTTC. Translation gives CASSWQGQETQYF.

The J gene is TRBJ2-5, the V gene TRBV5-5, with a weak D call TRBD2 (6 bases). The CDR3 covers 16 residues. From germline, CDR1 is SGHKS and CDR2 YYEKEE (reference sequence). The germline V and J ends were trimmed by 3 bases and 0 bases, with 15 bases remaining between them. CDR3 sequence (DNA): TGTGCCAGCAGCTGGTCCGGGACTGGGTACCAAGAGACCCAGTACTTC. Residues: CASSWSGTGYQETQYF.